This note documents a single T cell receptor (beta chain) sequence. Trimming removed 4 bases at V and 4 bases at J, with 10 bases between. The CDR3 totals 13 residues. Looked up from germline, CDR1 is SGDLS and CDR2 is YYNGEE. This sample stems from a study of blood T cells in healthy people across ages. A second about 7 to 12 cycle PCR used barcoded and J-beta primers. TCRdb independently ran MiXCR on the 5' RACE reads; one entry per CDR3 protein. The table records 1.5 million to 2 million distinct CDR3 sequences, approximately 30% of them present only once. Donors were systemically healthy Caucasian individuals from Russia aged about 6 to 90 years. The total RNA that was extracted per sample amounted to at least 5.5 micrograms.

The source of this sequence is a woman aged 30 to 39 in good health. The sequenced sample was blood. The rearrangement uses TRBV9 and TRBJ2-3; D remains unclear. The CDR3 DNA reads as TGTGCCAGCAGCCGCCCAGCTGCAGATACGCAGTATTTT. This sequence encodes CASSRPAADTQYF.